This T cell receptor (beta chain) was captured by sequencing in a study of identical twins. Study-wide results and limits: Twin-shared out-of-frame alpha sequences showed excess low generation probability.

To note about this clonotype: Antigen: not known.

TCRdb fed the 5' RACE reads into MiXCR, producing one record per CDR3 protein. Among approximately 470,000 distinct CDR3 sequences listed, more than 13% were seen once. Trimming removed 3 bases from V and 2 bases from J, with 11 bases in between. CDR3 length equals 15 residues. CDR1 and CDR2 (germline): SEHNR, FQNEAQ (reference sequence). This sample also appeared in a second study, on yellow fever vaccine responses in identical twins. That source adds: Vaccine-induced T cell responses in twins were reportedly observed to appear partly convergent, partly personalized.

The V call is TRBV7-9, the J call TRBJ1-5; D is possibly TRBD1 (6 bases). The receptor was derived from a woman under 30 in good health. The sample taken for sequencing was CD4+ T cells sorted from blood. The CDR3 DNA follows: TGTGCCAGCAGCTTGGGGGCGTCGGGCAATCAGCCCCAGCATTTT. Its protein product is CASSLGASGNQPQHF.